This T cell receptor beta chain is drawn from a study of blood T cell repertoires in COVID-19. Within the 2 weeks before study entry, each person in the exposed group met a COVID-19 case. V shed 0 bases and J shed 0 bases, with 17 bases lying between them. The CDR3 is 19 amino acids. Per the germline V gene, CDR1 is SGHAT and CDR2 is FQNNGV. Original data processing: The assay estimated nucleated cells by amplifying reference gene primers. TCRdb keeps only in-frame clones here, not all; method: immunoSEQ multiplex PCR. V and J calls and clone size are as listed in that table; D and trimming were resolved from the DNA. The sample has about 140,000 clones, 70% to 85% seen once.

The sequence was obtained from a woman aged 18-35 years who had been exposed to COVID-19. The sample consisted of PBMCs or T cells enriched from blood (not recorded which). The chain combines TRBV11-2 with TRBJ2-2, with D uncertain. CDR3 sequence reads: CASSLERFSRNPNTGELFF. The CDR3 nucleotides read TGTGCCAGCAGCTTAGAGAGGTTTTCTAGGAACCCGAACACCGGGGAGCTGTTTTTT.